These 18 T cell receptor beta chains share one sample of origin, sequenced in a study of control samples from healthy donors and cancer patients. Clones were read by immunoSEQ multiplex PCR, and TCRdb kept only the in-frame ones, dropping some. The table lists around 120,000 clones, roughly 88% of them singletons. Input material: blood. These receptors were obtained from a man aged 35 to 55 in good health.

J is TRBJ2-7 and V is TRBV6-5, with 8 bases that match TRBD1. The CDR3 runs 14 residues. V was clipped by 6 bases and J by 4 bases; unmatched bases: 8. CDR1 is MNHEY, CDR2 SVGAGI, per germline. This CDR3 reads CASSRFRTGYEQYF. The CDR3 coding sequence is TGTGCCAGCAGCCGCTTCAGGACAGGGTACGAGCAGTACTTC.

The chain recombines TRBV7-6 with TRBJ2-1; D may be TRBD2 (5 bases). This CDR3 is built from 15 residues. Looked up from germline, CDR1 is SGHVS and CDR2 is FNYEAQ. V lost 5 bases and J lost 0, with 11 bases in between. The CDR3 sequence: CASSPRTGSYNEQFF. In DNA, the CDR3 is TGTGCCAGCAGCCCTCGGACTGGCTCCTACAATGAGCAGTTCTTC.

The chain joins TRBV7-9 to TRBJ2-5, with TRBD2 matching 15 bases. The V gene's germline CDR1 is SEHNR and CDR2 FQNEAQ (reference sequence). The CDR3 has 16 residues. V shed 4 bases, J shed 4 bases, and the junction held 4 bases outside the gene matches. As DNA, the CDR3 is TGTGCCAGCAGCTCCCCGGGACTAGCGGGGGGAGAGACCCAGTACTTC. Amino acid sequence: CASSSPGLAGGETQYF. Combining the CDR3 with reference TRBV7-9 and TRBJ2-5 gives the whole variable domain DTGVSQNPRHKITKRGQNVTFRCDPISEHNRLYWYRQTLGQGPEFLTYFQNEAQLEKSRLLSDRFSAERPKGSFSTLEIQRTEQGDSAMYLCASSSPGLAGGETQYFGPGTRLLVL.

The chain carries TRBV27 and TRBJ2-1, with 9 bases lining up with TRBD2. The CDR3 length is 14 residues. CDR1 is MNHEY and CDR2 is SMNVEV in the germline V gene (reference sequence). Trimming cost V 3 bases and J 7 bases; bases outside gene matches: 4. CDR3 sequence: CASSFSGGGNEQFF. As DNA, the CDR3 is TGTGCCAGCAGTTTTAGCGGGGGAGGTAATGAGCAGTTCTTC.

The CDR3 here is CASSQQAGYLAEQYF. The CDR3 region has the DNA TGTGCCAGCAGCCAGCAAGCGGGGTACTTGGCCGAGCAGTACTTC. The rearrangement joins TRBV7-6 to TRBJ2-7; 7 bases are a match to TRBD2. The CDR3 sequence is 15 residues long. Germline CDR1 and CDR2: SGHVS and FNYEAQ. The V segment lost 5 bases and the J segment 6 bases; nucleotides outside the gene matches: 13.

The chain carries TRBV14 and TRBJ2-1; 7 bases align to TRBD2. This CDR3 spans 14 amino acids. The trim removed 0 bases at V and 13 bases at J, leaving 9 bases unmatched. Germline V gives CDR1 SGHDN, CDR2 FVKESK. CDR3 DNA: TGTGCCAGCAGCCAAGATGTGAGCGGGGCTAATCAGTTCTTC. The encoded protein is CASSQDVSGANQFF. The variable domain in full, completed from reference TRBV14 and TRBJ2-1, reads EAGVTQFPSHSVIEKGQTVTLRCDPISGHDNLYWYRRVMGKEIKFLLHFVKESKQDESGMPNNRFLAERTGGTYSTLKVQPAELEDSGVYFCASSQDVSGANQFFGPGTRLTVL.

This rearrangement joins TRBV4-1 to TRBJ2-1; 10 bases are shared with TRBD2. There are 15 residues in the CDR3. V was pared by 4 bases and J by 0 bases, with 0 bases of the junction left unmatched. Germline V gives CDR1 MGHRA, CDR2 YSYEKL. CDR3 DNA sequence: TGCGCCAGCAGCCCTAGCGGGAGCTCCTACAATGAGCAGTTCTTC. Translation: CASSPSGSSYNEQFF.

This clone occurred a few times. CDR3 residues: CASSQQGLQAQYF. CDR3 in DNA: TGCGCCAGCAGCCAACAAGGACTACAGGCGCAGTATTTT. The chain is built from TRBV4-1 and TRBJ2-3, with D perhaps matching TRBD2 (6 bases). Deletions cut 2 bases from V and 10 bases from J, with 13 bases between. Germline V gene data show CDR1 as MGHRA and CDR2 as YSYEKL. The CDR3 is 13 residues long.

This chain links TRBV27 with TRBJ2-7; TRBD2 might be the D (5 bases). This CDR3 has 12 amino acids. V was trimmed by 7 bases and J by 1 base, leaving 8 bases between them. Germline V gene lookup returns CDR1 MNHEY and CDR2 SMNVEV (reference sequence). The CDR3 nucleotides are TGTGCCAGCAAACGCGGGTCCTACGAGCAGTACTTC. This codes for CASKRGSYEQYF.

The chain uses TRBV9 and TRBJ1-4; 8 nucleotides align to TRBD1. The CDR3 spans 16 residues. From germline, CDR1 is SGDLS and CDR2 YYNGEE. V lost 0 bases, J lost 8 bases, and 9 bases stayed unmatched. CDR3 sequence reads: CASSVGSGGMGEKLFF. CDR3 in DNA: TGTGCCAGCAGCGTAGGGTCAGGGGGCATGGGGGAAAAACTGTTTTTT.

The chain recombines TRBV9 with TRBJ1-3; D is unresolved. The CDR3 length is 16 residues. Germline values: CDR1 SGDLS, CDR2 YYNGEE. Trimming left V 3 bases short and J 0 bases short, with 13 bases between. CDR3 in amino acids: CASSGHSVSSGNTIYF. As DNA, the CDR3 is TGTGCCAGCAGCGGTCACAGCGTAAGCTCTGGAAACACCATATATTTT.

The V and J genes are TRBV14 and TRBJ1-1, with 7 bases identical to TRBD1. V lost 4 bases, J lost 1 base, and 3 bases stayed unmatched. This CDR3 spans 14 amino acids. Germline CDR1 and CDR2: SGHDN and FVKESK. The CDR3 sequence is CASSPGQANTEAFF. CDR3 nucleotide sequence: TGTGCCAGCAGCCCAGGACAGGCGAACACTGAAGCTTTCTTT.

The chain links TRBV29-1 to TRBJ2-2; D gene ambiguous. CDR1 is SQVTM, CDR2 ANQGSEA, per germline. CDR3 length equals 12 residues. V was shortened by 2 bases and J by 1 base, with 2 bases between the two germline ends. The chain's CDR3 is CSVERNTGELFF. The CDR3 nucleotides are TGCAGCGTTGAAAGGAACACCGGGGAGCTGTTTTTT.

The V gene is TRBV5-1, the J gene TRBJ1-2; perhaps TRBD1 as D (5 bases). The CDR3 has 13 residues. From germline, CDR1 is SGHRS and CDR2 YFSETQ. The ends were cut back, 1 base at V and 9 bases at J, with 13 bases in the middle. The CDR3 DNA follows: TGCGCCAGCAGCTTGAAGGGGTTCCGGCGCTACACCTTC. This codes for CASSLKGFRRYTF.

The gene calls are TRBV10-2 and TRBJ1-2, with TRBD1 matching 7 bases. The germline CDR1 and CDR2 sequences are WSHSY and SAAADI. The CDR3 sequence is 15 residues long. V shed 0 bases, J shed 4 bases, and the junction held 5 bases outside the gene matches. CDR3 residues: CASSESEGAGYGYTF. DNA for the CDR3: TGCGCCAGCAGTGAGTCTGAGGGGGCTGGCTATGGCTACACCTTC.

CDR3 loop: CASMDRAQLEQYF. CDR3 nucleotide sequence: TGTGCCAGCATGGACAGGGCCCAGCTCGAGCAGTACTTC. This chain connects TRBV6-5 to TRBJ2-7; 8 bases match TRBD1. V lost 7 bases to trimming and J lost 6 bases; unmatched junction nucleotides: 8. The CDR3 contains 13 residues. Per germline, CDR1 MNHEY and CDR2 SVGAGI.

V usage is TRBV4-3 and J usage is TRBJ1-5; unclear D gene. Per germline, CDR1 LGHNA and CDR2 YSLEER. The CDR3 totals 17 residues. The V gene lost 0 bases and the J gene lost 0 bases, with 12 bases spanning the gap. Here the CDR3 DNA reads TGCGCCAGCAGCCAAGATTTATCTCCTAATAGCAATCAGCCCCAGCATTTT. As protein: CASSQDLSPNSNQPQHF.

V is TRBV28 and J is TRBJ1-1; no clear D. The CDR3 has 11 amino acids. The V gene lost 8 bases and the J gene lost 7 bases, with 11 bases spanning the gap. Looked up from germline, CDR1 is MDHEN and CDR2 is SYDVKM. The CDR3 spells CASGEEYEAFF. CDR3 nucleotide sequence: TGTGCCAGCGGAGAGGAATATGAAGCTTTCTTT.